A single sample is the source of the 9 T cell receptor beta chains below, sequenced in a study of blood T cell repertoires in COVID-19. Only in-frame clones appear in the TCRdb table, and some are missing; sequencing was by immunoSEQ multiplex PCR. Of approximately 300,000 clones listed, around 87% were seen once; the top ten hold approximately 4%. Sequenced material: peripheral blood. These receptors were obtained from a woman between 45 and 65 years old with active or convalescent COVID-19.

This clone is a singleton in its sample. The rearrangement joins TRBV18 to TRBJ1-2, with D hard to call. Germline values: CDR1 KGHSH, CDR2 LQKENI. CDR3 length: 13 residues. Trimming took off 5 bases at V and 6 bases at J, with 13 bases between the two ends. The CDR3 is CASSKPDGNGYTF. DNA for the CDR3: TGTGCCAGCTCAAAACCCGACGGGAATGGCTACACCTTC.

The V call is TRBV27, the J call TRBJ2-7, with 7 nucleotides matching TRBD1. CDR1 is MNHEY, CDR2 SMNVEV, per germline (reference sequence). The CDR3 is made up of 14 amino acids. The junction had 3 bases not matched to a gene; V was cut back by 1 base and J by 3 bases. CDR3 DNA: TGTGCCAGCAGTTTATGGCAGGGGGACTACGAGCAGTACTTC. Protein product: CASSLWQGDYEQYF.

This chain uses TRBV27 with TRBJ2-7; D possibly corresponds to TRBD2 (5 bases). Between the trimmed V and J ends, which lost 2 bases and 0 bases, there was a span of 11 bases. The CDR3 spans 15 residues. Germline assignment: CDR1 MNHEY and CDR2 SMNVEV (reference sequence). The CDR3 coding sequence is TGTGCCAGCAGTTTACGTCCTGGGAGCTCCTACGAGCAGTACTTC. The encoded protein is CASSLRPGSSYEQYF.

The chain is built from TRBV5-6 and TRBJ2-6; D possibly corresponds to TRBD2 (5 bases). CDR1 SGHDT and CDR2 YYEEEE come from the germline V gene. The germline V and J ends were trimmed by 3 bases and 2 bases, with 9 bases remaining between them. The CDR3 runs 15 residues. The CDR3 coding sequence is TGTGCCAGCAGCTCCCTAGCCCCTGGGGCCAACGTCCTGACTTTC. It specifies CASSSLAPGANVLTF.

The V and J genes are TRBV4-1 and TRBJ1-1, with D possibly TRBD1 on 5 matching bases. This CDR3 comprises 15 residues. The germline V gene has CDR1 MGHRA and CDR2 YSYEKL. V was clipped by 0 bases and J by 4 bases, with 12 bases between them. The CDR3 protein is CASSQEVGVATEAFF. CDR3 DNA sequence: TGCGCCAGCAGCCAAGAAGTAGGGGTTGCCACTGAAGCTTTCTTT.

The V gene is TRBV7-2, the J gene TRBJ1-2; weak D call: TRBD1 (6 bases). The CDR3 runs 16 residues. The germline V gene has CDR1 SGHTA and CDR2 FQGNSA. Trimming removed 0 bases from V and 3 bases from J, with 14 bases in between. The chain's CDR3 is CASSLAQGQGYYGYTF. CDR3 sequence (DNA): TGTGCCAGCAGCTTAGCCCAGGGACAAGGGTACTATGGCTACACCTTC.

The J gene is TRBJ1-4, the V gene TRBV27, with TRBD1 matching over 7 bases. Trimming took 6 bases from V and 3 from J; bases not matched to a gene: 16. In germline, CDR1 is MNHEY, CDR2 SMNVEV (reference sequence). There are 18 residues in the CDR3. CDR3 loop: CASSRGQAGFASNEKLFF. The CDR3 region has the DNA TGTGCCAGCAGCCGAGGACAGGCGGGATTCGCGTCTAATGAAAAACTGTTTTTT.

The rearrangement uses TRBV5-4 and TRBJ2-7, with a weak D call TRBD2 (5 bases). Per germline, CDR1 SGHNT and CDR2 YYREEE (reference sequence). Deletions cut 7 bases from V and 5 bases from J, with 13 bases between. The length of the CDR3 is 12 residues. For the CDR3, the DNA is TGTGCCAGCTCATTAGCGCGGAACGAGCAGTACTTC. This gives the protein CASSLARNEQYF.

The chain couples TRBV27 to TRBJ1-5; D perhaps matches TRBD1 (6 bases). Trimming took 6 bases from V and 3 from J, leaving 12 bases between them. Germline lookup yields CDR1 MNHEY and CDR2 SMNVEV (reference sequence). This CDR3 spans 14 amino acids. The CDR3 protein is CASSEQGSNQPQHF. Here the CDR3 DNA reads TGTGCCAGCAGCGAACAGGGTTCCAATCAGCCCCAGCATTTT.